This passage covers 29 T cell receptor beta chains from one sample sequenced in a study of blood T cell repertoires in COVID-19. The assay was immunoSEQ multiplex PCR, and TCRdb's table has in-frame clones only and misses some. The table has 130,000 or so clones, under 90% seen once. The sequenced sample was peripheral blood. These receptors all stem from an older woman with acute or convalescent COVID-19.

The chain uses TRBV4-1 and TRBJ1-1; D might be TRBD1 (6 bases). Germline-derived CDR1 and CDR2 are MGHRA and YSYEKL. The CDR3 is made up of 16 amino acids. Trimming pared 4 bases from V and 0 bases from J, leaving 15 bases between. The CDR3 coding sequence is TGCGCCAGCAGCCCCGATCCGACAGGTTTGAACACTGAAGCTTTCTTT. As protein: CASSPDPTGLNTEAFF.

As DNA, the CDR3 is TGTGCCAGCAGCTTAAATCCGGGGGGGCTAAATGAGCAGTTCTTC. Protein sequence: CASSLNPGGLNEQFF. The chain is built from TRBV7-3 and TRBJ2-1; 8 bases match TRBD2. Germline CDR1 reads SGHTA; CDR2 reads FQGTGA. V lost 1 base to trimming and J lost 7 bases; unmatched junction nucleotides: 6. This CDR3 has 15 residues.

The CDR3 region has the DNA TGTGCCAGCAGCTTCCCAGGGTACGGCACTGAAGCTTTCTTT. Translating gives CASSFPGYGTEAFF. The gene calls are TRBV11-2 and TRBJ1-1; tentative D call: TRBD1 (5 bases). Germline V CDR1 and CDR2: SGHAT, FQNNGV. V was shortened by 3 bases and J by 4 bases, with 12 bases between the two germline ends. The CDR3 loop spans 14 amino acids.

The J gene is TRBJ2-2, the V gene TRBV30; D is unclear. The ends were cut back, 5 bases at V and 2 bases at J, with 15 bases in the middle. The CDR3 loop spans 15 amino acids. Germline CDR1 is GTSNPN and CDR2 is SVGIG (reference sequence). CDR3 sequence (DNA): TGTGCCTGGGGCCGTCGAGATACTAACACCGGGGAGCTGTTTTTT. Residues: CAWGRRDTNTGELFF.

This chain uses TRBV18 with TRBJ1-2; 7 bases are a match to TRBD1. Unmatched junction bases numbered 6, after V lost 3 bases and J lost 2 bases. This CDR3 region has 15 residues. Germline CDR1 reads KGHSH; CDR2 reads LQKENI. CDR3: CASSPPGTDNYGYTF. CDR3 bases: TGTGCCAGCTCACCGCCCGGGACAGACAACTATGGCTACACCTTC.

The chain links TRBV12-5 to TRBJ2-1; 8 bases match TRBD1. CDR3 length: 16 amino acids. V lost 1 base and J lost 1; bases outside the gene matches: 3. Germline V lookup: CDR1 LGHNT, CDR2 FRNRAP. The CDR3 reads CASGLAQGASYNEQFF. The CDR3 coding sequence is TGTGCTAGTGGTTTGGCTCAGGGGGCTTCCTACAATGAGCAGTTCTTC.

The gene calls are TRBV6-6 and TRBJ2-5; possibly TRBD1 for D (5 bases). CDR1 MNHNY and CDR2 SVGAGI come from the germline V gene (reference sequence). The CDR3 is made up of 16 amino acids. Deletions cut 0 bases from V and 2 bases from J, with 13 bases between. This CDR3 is CASSYSNLPGQETQYF. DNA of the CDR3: TGTGCCAGCAGTTACTCGAACCTGCCAGGGCAAGAGACCCAGTACTTC.

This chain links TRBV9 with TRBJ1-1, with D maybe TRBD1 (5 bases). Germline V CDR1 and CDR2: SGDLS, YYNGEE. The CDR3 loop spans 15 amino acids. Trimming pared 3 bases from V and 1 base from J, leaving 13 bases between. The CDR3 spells CASSALGGANTEAFF. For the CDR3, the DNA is TGTGCCAGCAGCGCGTTGGGGGGAGCGAACACTGAAGCTTTCTTT. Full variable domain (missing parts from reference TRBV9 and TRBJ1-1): DSGVTQTPKHLITATGQRVTLRCSPRSGDLSVYWYQQSLDQGLQFLIQYYNGEERAKGNILERFSAQQFPDLHSELNLSSLELGDSALYFCASSALGGANTEAFFGQGTRLTVV.

The CDR3 reads CASSLSSSYNEQFF. The CDR3, as DNA: TGCGCCAGCAGCTTATCCAGCTCCTACAATGAGCAGTTCTTC. The chain recombines TRBV4-1 with TRBJ2-1; D uncertain. The CDR3 runs to 14 residues. CDR1 is MGHRA, CDR2 YSYEKL, per germline. Trimming cost V 5 bases and J 0 bases, with 8 bases left between them.

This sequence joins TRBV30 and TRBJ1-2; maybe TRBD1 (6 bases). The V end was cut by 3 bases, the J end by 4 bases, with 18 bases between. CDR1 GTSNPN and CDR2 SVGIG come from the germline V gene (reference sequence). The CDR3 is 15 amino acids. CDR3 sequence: CAWRSRGREIYGYTF. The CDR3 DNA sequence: TGTGCCTGGAGGTCCAGGGGCAGGGAAATCTATGGCTACACCTTC.

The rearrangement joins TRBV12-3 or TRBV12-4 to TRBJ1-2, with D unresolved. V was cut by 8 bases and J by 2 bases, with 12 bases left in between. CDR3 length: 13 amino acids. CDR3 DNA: TGTGCCAGCCGAGGTGACTCCAACTATGGCTACACCTTC. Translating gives CASRGDSNYGYTF.

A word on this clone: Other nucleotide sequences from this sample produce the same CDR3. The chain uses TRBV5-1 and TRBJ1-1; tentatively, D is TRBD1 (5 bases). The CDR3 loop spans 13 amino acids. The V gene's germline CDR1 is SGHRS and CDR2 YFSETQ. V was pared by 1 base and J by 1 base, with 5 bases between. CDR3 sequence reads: CASSLTGNTEAFF. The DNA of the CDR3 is TGCGCCAGCAGCTTGACAGGGAACACTGAAGCTTTCTTT.

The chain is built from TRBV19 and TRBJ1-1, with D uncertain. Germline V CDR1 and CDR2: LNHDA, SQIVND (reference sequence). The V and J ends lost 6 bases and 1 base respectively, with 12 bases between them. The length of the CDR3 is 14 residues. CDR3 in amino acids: CASRLGGPNTEAFF. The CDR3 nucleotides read TGTGCCAGTAGGTTGGGAGGCCCGAACACTGAAGCTTTCTTT.

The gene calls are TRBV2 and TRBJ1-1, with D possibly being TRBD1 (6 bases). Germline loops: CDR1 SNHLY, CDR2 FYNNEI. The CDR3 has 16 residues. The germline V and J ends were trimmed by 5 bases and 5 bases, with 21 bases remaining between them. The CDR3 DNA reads TGTGCCAGCAGTCCCGGACAGATTACCCTTAGAACTGAAGCTTTCTTT. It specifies CASSPGQITLRTEAFF.

The CDR3 protein is CASSQGLTTTGGGYTF. The CDR3 nucleotides read TGTGCCAGCAGCCAAGGGCTTACTACGACAGGCGGCGGCTACACCTTC. V is TRBV3-1 (or the pseudogene TRBV3-2) and J is TRBJ1-2, with a weak D call TRBD1 (6 bases). The germline V gene encodes CDR1 LGHDT and CDR2 YNNKEL (reference sequence). V dropped 1 base and J dropped 8 bases, with 20 bases sitting between them. This CDR3 contains 16 residues.

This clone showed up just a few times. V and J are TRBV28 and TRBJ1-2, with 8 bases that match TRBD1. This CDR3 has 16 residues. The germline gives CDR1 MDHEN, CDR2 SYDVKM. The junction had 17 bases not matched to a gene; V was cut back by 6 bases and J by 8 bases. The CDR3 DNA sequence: TGTGCCAGCAGCCTTCTTCCCGGTGGGACAGGAAGAGGCTACACCTTC. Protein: CASSLLPGGTGRGYTF.

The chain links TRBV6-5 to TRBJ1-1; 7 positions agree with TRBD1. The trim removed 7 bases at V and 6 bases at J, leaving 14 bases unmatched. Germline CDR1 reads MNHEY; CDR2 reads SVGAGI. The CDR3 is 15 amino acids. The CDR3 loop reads CASILTGARFPEAFF. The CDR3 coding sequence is TGTGCCAGCATCTTAACAGGGGCCCGATTTCCTGAAGCTTTCTTT.

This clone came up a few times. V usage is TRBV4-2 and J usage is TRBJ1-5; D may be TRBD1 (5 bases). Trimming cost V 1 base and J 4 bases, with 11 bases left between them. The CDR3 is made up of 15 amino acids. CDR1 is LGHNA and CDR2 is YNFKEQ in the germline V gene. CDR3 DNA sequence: TGTGCCAGCAGCCAAGTAGCAGGGCCTAATCAGCCCCAGCATTTT. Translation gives CASSQVAGPNQPQHF.

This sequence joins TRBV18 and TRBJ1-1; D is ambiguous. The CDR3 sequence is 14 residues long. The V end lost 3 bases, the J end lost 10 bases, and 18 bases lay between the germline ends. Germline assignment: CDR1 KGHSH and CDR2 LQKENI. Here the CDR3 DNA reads TGTGCCAGCTCACCGATGGGCGACGCAAAAATAGCTTTCTTT. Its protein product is CASSPMGDAKIAFF.

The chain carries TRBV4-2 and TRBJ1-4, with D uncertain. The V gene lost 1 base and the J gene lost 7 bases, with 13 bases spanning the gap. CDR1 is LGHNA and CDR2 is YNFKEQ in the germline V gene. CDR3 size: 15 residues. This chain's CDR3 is CASSQAPPSGEKLFF. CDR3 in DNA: TGTGCCAGCAGCCAAGCTCCGCCGAGCGGTGAAAAACTGTTTTTT.

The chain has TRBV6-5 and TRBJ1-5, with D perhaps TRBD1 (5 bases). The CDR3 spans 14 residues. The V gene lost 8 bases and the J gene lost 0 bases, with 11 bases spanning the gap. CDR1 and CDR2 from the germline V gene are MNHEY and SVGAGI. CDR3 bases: TGTGCCAGCTCGACAGTAAGTAGCAATCAGCCCCAGCATTTT. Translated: CASSTVSSNQPQHF.

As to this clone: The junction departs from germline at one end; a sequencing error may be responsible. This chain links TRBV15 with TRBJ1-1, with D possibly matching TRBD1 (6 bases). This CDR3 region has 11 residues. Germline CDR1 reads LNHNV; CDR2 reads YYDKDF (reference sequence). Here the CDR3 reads CATSRGSEAFF. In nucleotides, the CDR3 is TGTGCCACTAGCAGGGGCTCTGAAGCTTTCTTT.

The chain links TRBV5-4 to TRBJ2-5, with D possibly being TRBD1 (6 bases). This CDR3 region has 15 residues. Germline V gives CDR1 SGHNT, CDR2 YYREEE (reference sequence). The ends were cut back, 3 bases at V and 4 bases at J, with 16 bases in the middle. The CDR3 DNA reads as TGTGCCAGCAGCTCCAAAGACAGGTTCTCAGAGACCCAGTACTTC. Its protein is CASSSKDRFSETQYF.

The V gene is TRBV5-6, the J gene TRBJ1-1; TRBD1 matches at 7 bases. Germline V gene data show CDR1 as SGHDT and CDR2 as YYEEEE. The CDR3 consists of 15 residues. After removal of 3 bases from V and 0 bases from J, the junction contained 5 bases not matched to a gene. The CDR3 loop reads CASSSGQTMNTEAFF. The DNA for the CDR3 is TGTGCCAGCAGCTCGGGACAGACGATGAACACTGAAGCTTTCTTT.

CDR3 coding DNA: TGTGCCAGCAGCACTCATATAAATCAGCCCCAGCATTTT. This translates into CASSTHINQPQHF. This sequence joins TRBV6-6 and TRBJ1-5; D is undetermined. Germline lookup yields CDR1 MNHNY and CDR2 SVGAGI (reference sequence). The CDR3 length is 13 residues. V lost 6 bases and J 4 bases, leaving 10 bases between the germline ends.

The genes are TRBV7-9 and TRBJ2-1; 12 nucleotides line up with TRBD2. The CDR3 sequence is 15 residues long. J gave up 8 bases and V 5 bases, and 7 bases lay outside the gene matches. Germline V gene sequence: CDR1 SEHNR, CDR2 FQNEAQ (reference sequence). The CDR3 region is CASSPLLAGGDEQFF. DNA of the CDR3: TGTGCCAGCAGCCCACTACTAGCGGGGGGTGATGAGCAGTTCTTC. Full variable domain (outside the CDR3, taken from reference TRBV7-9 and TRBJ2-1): DTGVSQNPRHKITKRGQNVTFRCDPISEHNRLYWYRQTLGQGPEFLTYFQNEAQLEKSRLLSDRFSAERPKGSFSTLEIQRTEQGDSAMYLCASSPLLAGGDEQFFGPGTRLTVL.

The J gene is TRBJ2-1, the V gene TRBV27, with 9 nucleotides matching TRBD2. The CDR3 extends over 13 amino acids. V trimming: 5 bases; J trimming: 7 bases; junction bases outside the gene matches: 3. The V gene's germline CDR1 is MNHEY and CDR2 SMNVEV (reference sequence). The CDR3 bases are TGTGCCAGCAGTGGCGGGGGGGGAAATGAGCAGTTCTTC. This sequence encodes CASSGGGGNEQFF.

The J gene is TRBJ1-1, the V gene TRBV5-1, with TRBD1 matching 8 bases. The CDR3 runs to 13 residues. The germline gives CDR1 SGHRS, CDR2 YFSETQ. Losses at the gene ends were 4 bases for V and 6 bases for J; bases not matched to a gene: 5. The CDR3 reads CASSGQGMSEAFF. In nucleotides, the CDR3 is TGCGCCAGCAGCGGACAGGGTATGTCTGAAGCTTTCTTT.

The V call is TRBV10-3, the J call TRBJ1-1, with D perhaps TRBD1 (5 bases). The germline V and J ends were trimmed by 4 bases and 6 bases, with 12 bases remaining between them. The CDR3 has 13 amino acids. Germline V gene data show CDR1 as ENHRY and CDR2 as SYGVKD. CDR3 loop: CAISGGSGSEAFF. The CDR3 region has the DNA TGTGCCATCAGTGGGGGCTCAGGTTCTGAAGCTTTCTTT.